These 17 T cell receptor beta chains were sequenced from one sample in a study of metastatic and nonmetastatic thyroid tumors. MiXCR was used by TCRdb to re-call the PCR reads. In the table there are 39,000 or so clones, approximately 51% of which are singletons. Before thyroid surgery, none of the patients had received any treatment. Sequencing was done on a sample of tumor tissue. The receptors stem from a male donor with papillary thyroid cancer or a benign thyroid nodule (not recorded which). Some clones in this sample may be carry-over from other donors' samples.

This clone was counted only a few times. The rearrangement uses TRBV10-3 and TRBJ2-7; possibly TRBD1 for D (6 bases). The V gene lost 3 bases and the J gene lost 3 bases, with 15 bases spanning the gap. In germline, CDR1 is ENHRY, CDR2 SYGVKD. The length of the CDR3 is 15 residues. The CDR3 sequence is CAISDPARQDYEQYF. The CDR3 DNA reads as TGTGCCATCAGTGACCCGGCCCGACAGGACTACGAGCAGTACTTC.

This rearrangement joins TRBV6-5 to TRBJ2-2, with 7 bases that match TRBD1. Germline CDR1 reads MNHEY; CDR2 reads SVGAGI. V gave up 7 bases and J gave up 5 bases; unmatched junction bases: 7. This CDR3 contains 14 residues. The CDR3 DNA follows: TGTGCCAGCACTTCTCAGGGGGAGACCGGGGAGCTGTTTTTT. Translation gives CASTSQGETGELFF.

This sequence joins TRBV4-2 and TRBJ2-7; 11 bases are a match to TRBD1. Trimming removed 0 bases from V and 4 bases from J; junction bases left unmatched: 5. Germline loops: CDR1 LGHNA, CDR2 YNFKEQ. The CDR3 is 16 residues long. The CDR3 DNA reads TGTGCCAGCAGCCAAGACCCCGGGACAGGGGGGTACGAGCAGTACTTC. It is translated as CASSQDPGTGGYEQYF.

This clone showed up just once. The chain employs TRBV5-4 and TRBJ1-1; D is possibly TRBD1 (6 bases). This CDR3 has 13 residues. The V gene lost 6 bases and the J gene lost 4 bases, with 13 bases spanning the gap. In germline, CDR1 is SGHNT, CDR2 YYREEE (reference sequence). DNA for the CDR3: TGTGCCAGCAAGCTCACAGGGAGCACTGAAGCTTTCTTT. It specifies CASKLTGSTEAFF. Full variable domain (outside the CDR3, taken from reference TRBV5-4 and TRBJ1-1): ETGVTQSPTHLIKTRGQQVTLRCSSQSGHNTVSWYQQALGQGPQFIFQYYREEENGRGNFPPRFSGLQFPNYSSELNVNALELDDSALYLCASKLTGSTEAFFGQGTRLTVV.

This clone was picked up a small number of times. This rearrangement joins TRBV11-3 to TRBJ2-1, with D uncertain. Germline CDR1 is SGHNT and CDR2 is YENEEA. V was pared by 7 bases and J by 6 bases, with 22 bases between. This CDR3 has 16 residues. The CDR3 loop reads CASTKSWSLKANEQFF. As DNA, the CDR3 is TGTGCCAGCACCAAATCGTGGAGCTTAAAGGCCAATGAGCAGTTCTTC.

This sequence joins TRBV11-3 and TRBJ2-2; D is uncertain. CDR3 length equals 13 residues. Germline values: CDR1 SGHNT, CDR2 YENEEA. V was trimmed by 0 bases and J by 5 bases, leaving 4 bases between them. The CDR3 DNA reads as TGTGCCAGCAGCTTAGAGTATACCGGGGAGCTGTTTTTT. This sequence encodes CASSLEYTGELFF.

The chain uses TRBV4-2 and TRBJ1-5, with 7 positions matching TRBD1. The V and J ends lost 4 bases and 4 bases, in that order; junction bases with no gene match: 10. The CDR3 runs to 16 residues. Germline V CDR1 and CDR2: LGHNA, YNFKEQ. CDR3 region: CASSPHADRDNQPQHF. CDR3 nucleotide sequence: TGTGCCAGCAGCCCCCATGCCGACAGGGATAATCAGCCCCAGCATTTT.

This clone was counted between two and nine times. The chain carries TRBV6-1 and TRBJ1-5, with a possible D match to TRBD1 (6 bases). The CDR3 spans 13 residues. With 4 bases removed from V and 6 bases from J, the gap between germline ends came to 10 bases. CDR1 MNHNS and CDR2 SASEGT come from the germline V gene. CDR3 amino acids: CASSGTGTQPQHF. The CDR3 region has the DNA TGTGCCAGCAGTGGTACAGGGACTCAGCCCCAGCATTTT.

The CDR3 sequence is CASSQDRTSGYNEQFF. The CDR3 DNA reads TGTGCCAGCAGCCAAGATCGGACTAGCGGTTACAATGAGCAGTTCTTC. J is TRBJ2-1 and V is TRBV4-2, with 10 bases lining up with TRBD2. Germline V gene data show CDR1 as LGHNA and CDR2 as YNFKEQ. The CDR3 sequence is 16 residues long. V was clipped by 0 bases and J by 4 bases; unmatched bases: 3.

This chain connects TRBV19 to TRBJ2-2, with D possibly being TRBD1 (6 bases). Trimming took 4 bases from V and 5 from J, leaving 11 bases between them. Germline assignment: CDR1 LNHDA and CDR2 SQIVND (reference sequence). The CDR3 is 14 amino acids. The CDR3 DNA follows: TGTGCCAGTAGTAGGGGACATTTAACCGGGGAGCTGTTTTTT. Translation gives CASSRGHLTGELFF.

The chain uses TRBV9 and TRBJ2-7, with D tentatively TRBD2 (6 bases). This CDR3 contains 16 residues. V was trimmed by 3 bases and J by 0 bases, leaving 16 bases between them. Germline CDR1 reads SGDLS; CDR2 reads YYNGEE. The CDR3 coding sequence is TGTGCCAGCAGCGGTTATAGCGGATTCGACTCCTACGAGCAGTACTTC. Its protein product is CASSGYSGFDSYEQYF.

This clone appeared a few times. The gene calls are TRBV6-1 and TRBJ2-7; 9 nucleotides agree with TRBD1. The length of the CDR3 is 14 residues. J lost 3 bases, V lost 6 bases, and 6 bases had no gene match. In germline, CDR1 is MNHNS, CDR2 SASEGT. CDR3: CASRGGQGGYEQYF. CDR3 sequence (DNA): TGTGCCAGCAGGGGGGGACAGGGAGGCTACGAGCAGTACTTC.

The chain recombines TRBV11-2 with TRBJ1-1; D call uncertain. The CDR3 runs to 13 residues. Trimming removed 2 bases from V and 5 bases from J, with 9 bases in between. The germline gives CDR1 SGHAT, CDR2 FQNNGV. The DNA of the CDR3 is TGTGCCAGCAGCTTAACTTCATGGACTGAAGCTTTCTTT. Amino acids: CASSLTSWTEAFF.

This clone showed up just a few times. CDR3 coding DNA: TGTGCCAGTAGTGCCTACAGGGGGACTGAAGCTTTCTTT. Its protein is CASSAYRGTEAFF. The V and J genes are TRBV19 and TRBJ1-1; 8 bases align to TRBD1. Per the germline V gene, CDR1 is LNHDA and CDR2 is SQIVND (reference sequence). This CDR3 region has 13 residues. Trimming took 5 bases from V and 5 from J; bases not matched to a gene: 4.

The chain is built from TRBV7-2 and TRBJ2-5; tentatively, D is TRBD2 (5 bases). The CDR3 contains 14 residues. V lost 5 bases and J 5 bases, leaving 15 bases between the germline ends. Germline V gives CDR1 SGHTA, CDR2 FQGNSA. Here the CDR3 DNA reads TGTGCCAGCAGCCCACGGTTGCGGGTGGAGACCCAGTACTTC. As protein: CASSPRLRVETQYF.

The chain links TRBV20-1 to TRBJ1-1; D remains unclear. CDR1 and CDR2 from the germline V gene are DFQATT and SNEGSKA (reference sequence). The germline V and J ends were trimmed by 7 bases and 2 bases, with 20 bases remaining between them. This CDR3 comprises 15 residues. For the CDR3, the DNA is TGCAGTGTATTAAGTAGGGCAGGATCTAACACTGAAGCTTTCTTT. It encodes CSVLSRAGSNTEAFF.

The rearrangement links TRBV6-2 or TRBV6-3 to TRBJ2-7; no clear D. With 2 bases removed from V and 2 bases from J, the gap between germline ends came to 10 bases. This CDR3 comprises 14 residues. Germline V lookup: CDR1 MNHEY, CDR2 SVGEGT. CDR3 amino acids: CASSYDTDTYEQYF. In DNA, the CDR3 is TGTGCCAGCAGTTACGATACTGATACCTACGAGCAGTACTTC.